The rows below give T cell receptor beta chains drawn from one sample of a study of cytomegalovirus exposure and HLA in healthy donors. The table came from immunoSEQ multiplex PCR; TCRdb's copy has only in-frame clones and leaves some out. The top ten clones hold approximately 1.3% of a sample with roughly 180,000 clones, over 80% of them seen once. The sample consisted of PBMCs. These receptors originate from a boy between 2 and 10 years old in good health and CMV-seronegative. CDR3s leave out the opening cysteine and the closing phenylalanine or tryptophan. D genes are given only for firm matches.

v_call d_call cdr3_aa
TRBV4-3 TRBD1 ASSHQADRGRGGYT
TRBV5-1 TRBD1 ASSSTGGGSTEAF
TRBV7-9 - ASSFQGNTIY
TRBV7-3 TRBD2 ASSPGLAGVSDTQY
TRBV27 - ASRRINRDTEAF
TRBV6-5 - ASSYDLGGYGYT
TRBV7-2 TRBD1 ASSSYPPGQAANNGELF
TRBV2 TRBD2 ASSEAKRGYWVRSYNEQF
TRBV27 - ASSLWTDQPQH
TRBV7-7 TRBD2 ASSFESGLAGLETQY
TRBV2 - ASSVRASNEQF
TRBV7-8 - ASQRRSGANTGELF
TRBV19 - ASSPLRGGEHEAF
TRBV4-3 - ASSPSGSGELF
TRBV5-1 TRBD1 ASRQTTGGGDGYT
TRBV7-6 - ASSRDRLFSGNTIY
TRBV7-8 - ASSATHIQY
TRBV30 - AWKLAEAEAF
TRBV27 TRBD1 ASSLAGGLNQPQH